The 4 T cell receptor beta chains in this list originate from one sample, sequenced in a study of T cell responses to AZD1222 COVID-19 vaccine. Method: immunoSEQ multiplex PCR; TCRdb's copy keeps in-frame clones and lacks some. Of over 85,000 clones listed, around 90% are singletons. Sequences were derived from peripheral blood, sampled on day 0 of AZD1222 vaccination. The receptor source for this set is an adult in good health.

The chain carries TRBV5-6 and TRBJ1-4; possibly TRBD1 for D (5 bases). The CDR3 is 16 residues long. CDR1 is SGHDT and CDR2 is YYEEEE in the germline V gene. Trimming stripped 4 bases from V and 5 bases from J, with 18 bases between. CDR3 sequence: CASSTPGPRRNEKLFF. The CDR3 coding sequence is TGTGCCAGCAGCACCCCGGGACCCCGGCGGAATGAAAAACTGTTTTTT.

This clone was recorded once. V and J are TRBV5-1 and TRBJ2-7; D remains unclear. This CDR3 has 16 residues. Germline lookup yields CDR1 SGHRS and CDR2 YFSETQ. V shed 0 bases and J shed 5 bases, with 18 bases lying between them. CDR3 in DNA: TGCGCCAGCAGCTTGGATGGCCAGAGATCCTCGAACGAGCAGTACTTC. It yields the protein CASSLDGQRSSNEQYF.

CDR3 coding DNA: TGTGCCAGCATCTCTCAGGGGGGGGGACACTATGGCTACACCTTC. It yields the protein CASISQGGGHYGYTF. This chain links TRBV5-4 with TRBJ1-2; 7 nucleotides line up with TRBD1. Germline V gives CDR1 SGHNT, CDR2 YYREEE (reference sequence). This CDR3 region has 15 residues. Unmatched junction bases numbered 11, after V lost 6 bases and J lost 3 bases.

J is TRBJ1-2 and V is TRBV6-5; 8 nucleotides align to TRBD1. CDR3 length: 14 residues. Germline V gene data show CDR1 as MNHEY and CDR2 as SVGAGI. V lost 7 bases, J lost 4 bases, and 8 bases stayed unmatched. The CDR3 protein is CASKQQGVGYGYTF. The CDR3 bases are TGTGCCAGCAAACAACAGGGGGTTGGCTATGGCTACACCTTC.